Included here is one TCR beta chain sequence, with context. Its specificity is unknown. The sample belongs to a study of shared clonotypes between healthy human individuals. Memory CD4+ cells were the fraction left after CD45RA+ naive selection. Execution of the assay was at deep level. The protocol was immunoSEQ multiplex PCR, while the TCRdb copy is restricted to in-frame clones and leaves out a portion. Altogether approximately 2.5 million clones are present, under 95% being singletons, with the ten largest covering 0.36%. Trimming removed 8 bases at V and 4 bases at J, with 17 bases between. The length of the CDR3 is 14 residues. Germline-derived CDR1 and CDR2 are SNHLY and FYNNEI. Study-level points and caveats: Shared clonotypes: 4.5% to 5% naive CD4, about 3.5% naive CD8, 2.3% memory CD4, under 0.45% memory CD8. The study's rarefaction showed incomplete sorted-subset sequencing despite large depth.

The TCR sequence derives from a young man in good health. Some clones in this sample may be carry-over from other donors' samples. The sequenced sample consisted of naive CD4+ T cells from PBMCs. Described subset: CD45RA+ positively selected. The gene calls are TRBV2 and TRBJ1-2, with D possibly TRBD1 on 5 matching bases. The CDR3 bases are TGTGCCAGCCACCCTACCGGGACTCTCTATGGCTACACCTTC. Its translation: CASHPTGTLYGYTF. Full variable domain (missing parts from reference TRBV2 and TRBJ1-2): EPEVTQTPSHQVTQMGQEVILRCVPISNHLYFYWYRQILGQKVEFLVSFYNNEISEKSEIFDDQFSVERPDGSNFTLKIRSTKLEDSAMYFCASHPTGTLYGYTFGSGTRLTVV.